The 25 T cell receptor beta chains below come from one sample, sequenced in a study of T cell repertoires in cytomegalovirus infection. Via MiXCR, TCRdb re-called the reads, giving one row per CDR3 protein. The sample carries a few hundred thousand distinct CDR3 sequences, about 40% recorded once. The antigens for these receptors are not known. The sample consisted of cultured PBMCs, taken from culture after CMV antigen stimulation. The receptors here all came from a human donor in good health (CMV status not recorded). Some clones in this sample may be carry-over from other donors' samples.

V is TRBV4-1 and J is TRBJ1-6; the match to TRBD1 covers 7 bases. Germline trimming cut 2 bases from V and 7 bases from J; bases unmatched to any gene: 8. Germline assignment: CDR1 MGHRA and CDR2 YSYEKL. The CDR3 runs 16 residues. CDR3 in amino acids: CASSQPIQGRNSPLHF. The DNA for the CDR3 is TGCGCCAGCAGCCAACCAATACAGGGGAGGAATTCACCCCTCCACTTT.

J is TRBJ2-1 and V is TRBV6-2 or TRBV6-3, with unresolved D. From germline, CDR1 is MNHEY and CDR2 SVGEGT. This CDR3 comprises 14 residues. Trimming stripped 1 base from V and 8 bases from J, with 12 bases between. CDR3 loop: CASSYLVGRDEQFF. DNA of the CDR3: TGTGCCAGCAGTTACTTGGTAGGTCGGGATGAGCAGTTCTTC.

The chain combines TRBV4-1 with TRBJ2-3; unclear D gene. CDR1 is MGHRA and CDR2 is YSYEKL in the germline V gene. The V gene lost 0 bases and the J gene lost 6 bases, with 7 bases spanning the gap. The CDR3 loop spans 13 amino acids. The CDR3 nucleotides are TGCGCCAGCAGCCAAGAAGACGGGGATACGCAGTATTTT. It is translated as CASSQEDGDTQYF.

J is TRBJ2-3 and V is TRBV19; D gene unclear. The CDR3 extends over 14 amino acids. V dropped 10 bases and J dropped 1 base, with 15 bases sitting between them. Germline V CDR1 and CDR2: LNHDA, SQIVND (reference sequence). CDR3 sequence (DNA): TGTGCCACTAGATGGACCAGTCGCACAGATACGCAGTATTTT. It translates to CATRWTSRTDTQYF.

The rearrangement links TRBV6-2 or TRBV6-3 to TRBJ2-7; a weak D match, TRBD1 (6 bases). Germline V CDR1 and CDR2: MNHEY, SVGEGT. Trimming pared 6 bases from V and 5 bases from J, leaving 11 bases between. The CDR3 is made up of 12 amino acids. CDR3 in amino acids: CASRPRDNEQYF. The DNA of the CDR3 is TGTGCCAGCAGACCCCGGGACAACGAGCAGTACTTC.

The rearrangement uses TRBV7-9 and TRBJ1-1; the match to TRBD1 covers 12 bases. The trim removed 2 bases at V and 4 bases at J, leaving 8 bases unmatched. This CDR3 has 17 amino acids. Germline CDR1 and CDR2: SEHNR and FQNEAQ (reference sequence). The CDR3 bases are TGTGCCAGCAGCTTAACCGGGACAGGGGGCTGGGTCACTGAAGCTTTCTTT. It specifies CASSLTGTGGWVTEAFF.

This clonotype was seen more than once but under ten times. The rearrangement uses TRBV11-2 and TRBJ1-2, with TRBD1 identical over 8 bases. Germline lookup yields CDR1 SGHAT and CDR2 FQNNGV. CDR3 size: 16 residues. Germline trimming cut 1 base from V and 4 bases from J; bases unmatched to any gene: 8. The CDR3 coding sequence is TGTGCCAGCAGCTTAGGTTCCGGGACAGGTCTCTATGGCTACACCTTC. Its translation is CASSLGSGTGLYGYTF.

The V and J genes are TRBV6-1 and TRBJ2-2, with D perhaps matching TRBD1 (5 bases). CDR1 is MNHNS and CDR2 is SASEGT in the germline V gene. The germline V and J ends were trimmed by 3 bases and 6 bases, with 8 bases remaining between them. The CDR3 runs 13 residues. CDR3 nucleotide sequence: TGTGCCAGCAGTGACAGGGTCCCCGGGGAGCTGTTTTTT. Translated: CASSDRVPGELFF.

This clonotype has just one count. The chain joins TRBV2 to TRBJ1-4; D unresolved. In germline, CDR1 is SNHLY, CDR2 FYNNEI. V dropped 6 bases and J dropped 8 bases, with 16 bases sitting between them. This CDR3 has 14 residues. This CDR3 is CASRTLPVAEKLFF. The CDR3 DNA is TGTGCCAGCAGGACATTACCCGTCGCAGAAAAACTGTTTTTT.

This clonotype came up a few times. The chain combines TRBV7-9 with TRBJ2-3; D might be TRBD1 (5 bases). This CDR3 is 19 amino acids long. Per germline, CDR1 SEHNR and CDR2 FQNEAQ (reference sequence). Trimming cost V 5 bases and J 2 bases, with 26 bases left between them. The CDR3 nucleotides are TGTGCCAGCAGCGCTAGGGTCGGGTCCCCTCGGACAAACACAGATACGCAGTATTTT. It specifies CASSARVGSPRTNTDTQYF.

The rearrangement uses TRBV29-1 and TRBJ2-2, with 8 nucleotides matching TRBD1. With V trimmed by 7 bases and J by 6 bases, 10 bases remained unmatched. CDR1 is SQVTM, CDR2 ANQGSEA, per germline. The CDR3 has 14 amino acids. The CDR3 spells CSARTGIEAGELFF. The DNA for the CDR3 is TGCAGCGCAAGGACAGGGATTGAGGCCGGGGAGCTGTTTTTT.

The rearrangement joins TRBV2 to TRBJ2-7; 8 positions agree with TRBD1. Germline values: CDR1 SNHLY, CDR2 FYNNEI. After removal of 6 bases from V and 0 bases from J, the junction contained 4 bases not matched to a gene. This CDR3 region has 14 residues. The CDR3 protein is CASRIQGVSYEQYF. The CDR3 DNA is TGTGCCAGCAGAATACAGGGGGTCTCCTACGAGCAGTACTTC.

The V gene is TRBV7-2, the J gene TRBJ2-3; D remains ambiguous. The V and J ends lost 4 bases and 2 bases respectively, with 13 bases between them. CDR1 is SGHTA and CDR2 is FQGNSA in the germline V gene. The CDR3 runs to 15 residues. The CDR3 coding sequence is TGTGCCAGCAGCTCGTATCTGACCCACACAGATACGCAGTATTTT. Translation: CASSSYLTHTDTQYF. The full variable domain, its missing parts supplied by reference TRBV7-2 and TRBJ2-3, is GAGVSQSPSNKVTEKGKDVELRCDPISGHTALYWYRQSLGQGLEFLIYFQGNSAPDKSGLPSDRFSAERTGGSVSTLTIQRTQQEDSAVYLCASSSYLTHTDTQYFGPGTRLTVL.

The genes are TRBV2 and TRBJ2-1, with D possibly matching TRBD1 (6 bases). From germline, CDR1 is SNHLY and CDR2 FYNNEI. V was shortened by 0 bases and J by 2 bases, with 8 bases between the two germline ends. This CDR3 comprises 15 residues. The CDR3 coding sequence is TGTGCCAGCAGTGAAGCGCAGGGGCCCTACAATGAGCAGTTCTTC. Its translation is CASSEAQGPYNEQFF.

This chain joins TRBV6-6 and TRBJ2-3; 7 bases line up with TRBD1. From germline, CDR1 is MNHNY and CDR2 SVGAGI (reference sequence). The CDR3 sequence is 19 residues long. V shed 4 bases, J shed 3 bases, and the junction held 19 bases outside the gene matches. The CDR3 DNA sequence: TGTGCCAGCAGTTCTCTTTCCTACACAGGGGCCCAGGGGACAGATACGCAGTATTTT. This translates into CASSSLSYTGAQGTDTQYF.

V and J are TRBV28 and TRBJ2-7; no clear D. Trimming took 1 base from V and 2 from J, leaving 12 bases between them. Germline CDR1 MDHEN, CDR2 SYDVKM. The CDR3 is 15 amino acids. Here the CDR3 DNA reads TGTGCCAGCAGTTTATCCGCCCTCCCCCCCTACGAGCAGTACTTC. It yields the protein CASSLSALPPYEQYF.

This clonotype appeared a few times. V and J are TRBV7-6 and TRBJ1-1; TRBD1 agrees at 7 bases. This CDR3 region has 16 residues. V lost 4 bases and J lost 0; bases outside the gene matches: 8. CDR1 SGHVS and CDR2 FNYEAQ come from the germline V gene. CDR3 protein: CASSSRDRTLNTEAFF. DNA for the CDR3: TGTGCCAGCAGCTCCCGGGACAGAACATTGAACACTGAAGCTTTCTTT.

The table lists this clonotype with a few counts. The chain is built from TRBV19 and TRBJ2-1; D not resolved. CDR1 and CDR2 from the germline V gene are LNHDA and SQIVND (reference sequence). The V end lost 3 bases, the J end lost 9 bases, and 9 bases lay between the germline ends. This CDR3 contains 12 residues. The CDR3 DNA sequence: TGTGCCAGTAGTATTCGTTTCGGTGAGCAGTTCTTC. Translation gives CASSIRFGEQFF.

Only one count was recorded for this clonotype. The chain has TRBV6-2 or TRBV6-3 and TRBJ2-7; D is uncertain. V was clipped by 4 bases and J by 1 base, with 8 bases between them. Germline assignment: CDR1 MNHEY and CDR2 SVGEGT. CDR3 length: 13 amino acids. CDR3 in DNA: TGTGCCAGCAGTTTCTCCCGGTCCTACGAGCAGTACTTC. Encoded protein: CASSFSRSYEQYF.

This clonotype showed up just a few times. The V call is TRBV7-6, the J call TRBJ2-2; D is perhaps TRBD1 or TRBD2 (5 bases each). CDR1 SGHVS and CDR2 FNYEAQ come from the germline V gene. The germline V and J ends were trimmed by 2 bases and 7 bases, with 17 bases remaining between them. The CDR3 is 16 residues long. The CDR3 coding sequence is TGTGCCAGCAGCTTAAAAAACCGGGACCTTGGCGGGGAGCTGTTTTTT. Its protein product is CASSLKNRDLGGELFF.

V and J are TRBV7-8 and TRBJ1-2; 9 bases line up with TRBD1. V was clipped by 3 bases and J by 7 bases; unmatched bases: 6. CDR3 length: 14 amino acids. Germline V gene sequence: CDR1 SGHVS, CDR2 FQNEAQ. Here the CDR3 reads CASSLDRGSSGYTF. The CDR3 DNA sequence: TGTGCCAGCAGCTTGGACAGGGGATCCTCTGGCTACACCTTC.

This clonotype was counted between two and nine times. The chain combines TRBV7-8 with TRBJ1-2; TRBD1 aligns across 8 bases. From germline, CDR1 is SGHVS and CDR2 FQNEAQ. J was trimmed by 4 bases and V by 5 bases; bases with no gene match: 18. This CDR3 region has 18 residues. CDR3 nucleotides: TGTGCCAGCAGCCCAACAATGGGACAGGCCTTCAATTCCTATGGCTACACCTTC. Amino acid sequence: CASSPTMGQAFNSYGYTF.

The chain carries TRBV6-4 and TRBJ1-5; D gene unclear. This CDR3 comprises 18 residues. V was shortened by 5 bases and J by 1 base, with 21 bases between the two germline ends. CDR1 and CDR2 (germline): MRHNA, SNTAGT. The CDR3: CASSPAQRVLASNQPQHF. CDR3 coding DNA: TGTGCCAGCAGTCCAGCCCAGCGGGTCTTGGCGAGCAATCAGCCCCAGCATTTT.

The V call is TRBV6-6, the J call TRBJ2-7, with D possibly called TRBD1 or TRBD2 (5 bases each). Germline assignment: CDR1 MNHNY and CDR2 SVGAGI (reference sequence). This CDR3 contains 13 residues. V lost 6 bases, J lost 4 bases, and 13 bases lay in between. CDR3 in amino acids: CASRGTGPYEQYF. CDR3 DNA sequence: TGTGCCAGCAGGGGGACGGGTCCGTACGAGCAGTACTTC.

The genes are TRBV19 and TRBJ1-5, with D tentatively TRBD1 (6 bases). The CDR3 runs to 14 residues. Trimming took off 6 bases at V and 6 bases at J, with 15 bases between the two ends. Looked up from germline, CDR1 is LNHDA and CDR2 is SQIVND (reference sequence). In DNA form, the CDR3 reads TGTGCCAGTAGCGTCAGGGGCGCGGGTCAGCCCCAGCATTTT. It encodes CASSVRGAGQPQHF.